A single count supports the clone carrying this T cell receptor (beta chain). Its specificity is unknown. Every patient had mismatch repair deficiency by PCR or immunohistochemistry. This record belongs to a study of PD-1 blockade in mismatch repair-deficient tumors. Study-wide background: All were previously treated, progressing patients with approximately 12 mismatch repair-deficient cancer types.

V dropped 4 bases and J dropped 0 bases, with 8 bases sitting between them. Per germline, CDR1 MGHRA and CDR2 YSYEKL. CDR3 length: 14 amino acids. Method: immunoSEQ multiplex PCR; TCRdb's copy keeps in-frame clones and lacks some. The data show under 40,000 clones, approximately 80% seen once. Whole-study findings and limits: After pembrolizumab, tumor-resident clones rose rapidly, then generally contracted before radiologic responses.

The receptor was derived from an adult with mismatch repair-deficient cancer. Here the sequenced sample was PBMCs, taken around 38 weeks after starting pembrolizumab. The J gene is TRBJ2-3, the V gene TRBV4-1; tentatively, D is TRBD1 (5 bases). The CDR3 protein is CASSPRVSTDTQYF. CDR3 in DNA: TGCGCCAGCAGCCCCAGGGTGAGCACAGATACGCAGTATTTT.